This T cell receptor (beta chain) came from a study of cytomegalovirus exposure and HLA in healthy donors (dated by TCRdb to the late 2010s). General notes on the study: In an earlier analysis of several hundred of the donors, around 290 Gb of sequence data and just under 120 million unique TCR beta sequences from about 180 million T cells were reported. On average, about 200,000 unique TCR beta nucleotide sequences were sequenced per donor among a few hundred genotyped donors of the cohort, with roughly 18% of those sequences being non-productive. Donor age, sex, ethnicity and CMV serostatus were collected together with the repertoire data. A later genetic analysis used genome-wide SNP genotypes for about 65% of the 666 donors, treating that subset as a discovery cohort. To study patterns of TCR occurrence, a later analysis re-analyzed previously published TCR beta repertoires from hundreds of donors and added high-resolution HLA genotyping. Typing coverage differed by locus: A, B, C, DRB1 and DQB1 were typed in about 620-630 donors, DQA1 in about 560, DPA1 in some 610, and DPB1 in 450 to 490. Of the roughly 410 genotyped donors, 70% to 90% were placed in the genetic ancestry cluster associated with self-reported Caucasian donors. An earlier analysis of 587 of the donors used high-throughput TCR beta sequencing to judge whether each TCR beta V gene segment behaved as functional or pseudogenic. The study was designed to test whether signatures of past pathogen exposure could be identified by cataloging public T cell receptors. In the later analysis, no new phenotypic data were used to find candidate immune exposures; instead, reliance was placed on TCR beta sequences and their occurrence across donors. The study profiled the T cell repertoires of hundreds of subjects by immunosequencing and related them to cytomegalovirus serostatus. Along with the approximately 600-subject first cohort, a separate validation cohort of some 130 different subjects was used. Because of strong linkage in the cohort, a few DR-DQ haplotypes were treated as single units for association and clustering. Both class I and class II loci were covered by HLA typing, at four-digit resolution. Approximately 300 gigabases of sequencing data and 70 million to 95 million unique TCR sequences made up an early release that covered under 750 HLA-typed donors. High-throughput TCR immunosequencing, statistical association of individual TCRs with disease status, and machine learning were combined to predict cytomegalovirus infection status. Every discovery cohort repertoire had been produced on one sequencing platform. General conclusions and limits of the study: Broadly in line with IMGT annotations, most TCR beta V segments showed up in productive rearrangements about 87% or about 30% of the time in an earlier analysis of several hundred of the donors. Correlated functional status among segregating V segments might reflect linkage disequilibrium, but an unknown experimental factor could not be ruled out. Immune exposure information for the cohort was limited to CMV serostatus. In a later analysis, about 16,000 TCR beta sequences were associated with specific HLA alleles at a false discovery rate of 0.05. Because HLA typing was unavailable for some donors at each locus, only the typed subset was used in association tests. Most TCR sequences were seen in very few donors, while some public TCRs were found in many individuals. A further reported finding was that TCR beta sequences accurately predicted the HLA-A and HLA-B alleles for most subjects in the first cohort. In a later analysis, HLA-associated TCR beta chains were found to be more clonally expanded and to have lower generation probabilities than equally common non-associated chains. Some IMGT-functional V segments, including TRBV6-2 and TRBV6-3, could not be told apart with the 87-base-pair reads, so those segments were excluded. An association between a missense DCLRE1C variant and V-gene and J-gene trimming of TCR beta chains was found in a later genetic analysis and replicated in an independent cohort. Cytomegalovirus status was reported to be diagnosed by the classifier with high specificity and sensitivity in both the original and validation cohorts. The authors suggested that the approach could potentially be extended to other disease states and immunological phenotypes. According to a later analysis, TCR association rates differed among HLA loci, with DRB1 alleles showing the most associated TCRs and HLA-C alleles showing the fewest. In the study, 150 to 200 TCR beta chains were listed as associated with cytomegalovirus. A later genetic analysis reported fewer N-insertions in productive TCRs among donors in an Asian-associated ancestry cluster than the roughly 690-donor mean. Sequencing depth was assumed to be roughly uniform across donors in the presence/absence analyses, though that assumption may not hold. A few of the identified cytomegalovirus-associated TCR beta chains were confirmed in vitro to be specific for cytomegalovirus antigens. When HLA alleles, especially DR and DQ, strongly co-occurred, attributing TCR associations to individual alleles was difficult. A cluster of highly shared sequence variants was judged likely to represent a technical artifact of the sequencing pipeline. Only TCR beta chains were sequenced in this cohort, and the absence of alpha or paired-chain data limited detectable features. Most CMV-associated TCR beta chains appeared to be HLA-restricted in a later analysis, and the HLA associations seemed to be driven largely by CMV exposure. Approximately 16 rarely observed V segments, including chromosome 9 orphons, were excluded from the earlier analysis of several hundred of the donors because counts were too low. According to a later analysis, parvovirus B19, influenza, CMV and Epstein-Barr virus appeared linked to several top co-occurrence clusters.

In the case of this clone: Its antigen is unknown. No much larger clonotype is one base removed from it; base qualities were not supplied.

The cohort was made up of 666 healthy bone marrow donors. At the time of sampling, every cohort member was nominally healthy, though immune exposures that went unrecorded were likely present. The donor was CMV seronegative and was included in the group of approximately 350 seronegative cohort members. Each donor provided a peripheral blood sample, and peripheral blood mononuclear cells were used for TCR beta sequencing. The Qiagen DNeasy Blood Extraction Kit was used to extract genomic DNA from the blood cell samples. Measured from the cysteine to the phenylalanine, the CDR3 is 15 residues long. Only the CDR3 DNA stays, 45 bases, in frame from base 1. CDR1 is given as LGHNA and CDR2 as YSLEER, both from the germline V gene. V and J are trimmed by 4 bases and 7 bases, and the gene matches miss 6 bases of the junction. Preparation of the library involved the immunoSEQ multiplex PCR assay. A mixture of 60 forward primers for TCR Vbeta segments and 13 reverse primers for TCR Jbeta segments was used in the multiplex PCR. The CDR3 region of rearranged TCR beta genes was amplified from genomic DNA with a multiplex PCR assay. On the Illumina HiSeq System, the amplified TCR beta libraries were sequenced as 87-base-pair reads. The published analysis was carried out like this. A later analysis tallied roughly 80 million unique TCR beta chains across the approximately 670 repertoires, and around 9.9 million of those chains were shared by two or more donors. Raw reads were error-corrected and collapsed into unique sequences with a nearest-neighbor algorithm that merged closely related sequences to remove PCR and sequencing errors. V, D and J gene segments were assigned by aligning CDR3 sequences to IMGT reference sequences. For a sequence to be retained, at least a six-nucleotide match to both a V gene segment and a J gene segment was required. Rearrangements were classified as productive when the CDR3 lacked stop codons and remained in frame with V and J, and all other rearrangements were classified as non-productive. CDR3 was defined according to IMGT convention as the region running from the second conserved V-encoded cysteine to the conserved J-encoded phenylalanine. The earlier analysis of more than 450 of the donors excluded sequences that lacked an unambiguous match to a single V gene segment. In an earlier analysis of 450 to 750 of the donors, a V segment was called functional when productive rearrangements were above 56.7%, and segregating when the standard deviation between donors exceeded 5%. A statistical classification framework was built for diagnosing cytomegalovirus status from the catalog of TCR beta chain sequences. A later analysis assigned V and J genes by comparing TCR nucleotide sequences with IMGT/GENE-DB human TR gene sequences. The TCRdist pipeline was used in a later analysis to assign CDR3 sequences and most-parsimonious VDJ recombination scenarios. A later analysis defined each TCR beta chain by its CDR3 amino acid sequence plus V-gene family, and excluded reads lacking a unique V-gene family. In a later analysis, several hundred highly shared, low-generation-probability nucleotide sequences were removed to address suspected cross-contamination and a sequencing artifact. In a later analysis, a clonal expansion index was calculated for each public chain from normalized within-repertoire ranks of inferred template counts. Generation probabilities in a later analysis came from a VDJ recombination model fitted to out-of-frame rearrangements, and those results were checked against IGoR. In a later analysis, hypergeometric tests were used to score TCR-TCR, TCR-HLA and TCR-CMV co-occurrence, with a repertoire-size bias correction applied to TCR pairs. In a later analysis, false discovery rates were estimated by permuting HLA or CMV assignments 20 times. In a later analysis, co-occurring TCRs were grouped using DBSCAN, and TCRdist sequence similarity was added for clustering within HLA-allele-positive subsets. Repertoires with fewer than 30,000 or more than 120,000 public chains were left out of co-occurrence clustering, as were four to six repertoires with anomalous nucleotide sharing. The table comes from immuneACCESS by way of TCRdb, which keeps in-frame sequences with V and J called. Part of the clones is missing from these tables; in studies checked, under half for an unresolved V gene and the rest for unknown reasons. The V and J calls and clone size come from that table; D and trimming were worked out from the DNA. Present in this sample are approximately 130,000 clones, approximately 80% of which were seen just once. The ten largest clones add up to 2% to 2.5% of the sample.

The sequence was collected from a woman between 35 and 50 years old in good health and CMV-seronegative. Input material: PBMCs. The chain is assembled from TRBV4-3 and TRBJ2-1; a stretch of 11 junction bases matches TRBD2. The DNA sequence reads TGCGCCAGCAGCCTAGGGACTAGCGGTATAAATGAGCAGTTCTTC. It specifies CASSLGTSGINEQFF.